Listed below are T cell receptor beta chains from one sample, sequenced in a study of T-cell reconstitution after alpha-beta-depleted transplantation in children. TCRdb processed the PCR reads anew with MiXCR; each CDR3 protein has one entry. Among some 200,000 distinct CDR3 sequences listed, about 15% were seen once. Sample: PBMCs from the stem cell graft donor, taken from the stem cell graft. The receptors derive from a human donor who donated a stem cell graft to a child with acute lymphoblastic leukemia. The CDR3 runs from the conserved cysteine through the conserved F or W. D genes are given only for firm matches. Not all rows give a size; the values are once, few, many and, for expanded clones, a class.

v_call	j_call	clone_size	d_call	cdr3_aa	cdr3_nt
TRBV5-1	TRBJ1-1	.	.	CASSPRFGGNTEAFF	TGCGCCAGCAGCCCGAGGTTTGGAGGGAACACTGAAGCTTTCTTT
TRBV5-1	TRBJ2-7	.	TRBD1	CASTSGTVDSYEQYF	TGCGCCAGCACTTCCGGGACAGTGGACTCCTACGAGCAGTACTTC
TRBV10-1	TRBJ1-2	many	TRBD1	CASSRDRQYGYTF	TGCGCCAGCAGTAGGGACAGACAATATGGCTACACCTTC
TRBV20-1	TRBJ2-5	many	.	CSARDSPAGETQYF	TGCAGTGCTAGAGATTCACCCGCGGGGGAGACCCAGTACTTC
TRBV20-1	TRBJ1-2	.	.	CSASQGYGYPF	TGCAGTGCCTCACAGGGATATGGCTACCCCTTC
TRBV6-6	TRBJ2-2	many	.	CASREGGTGELFF	TGTGCCAGCAGGGAAGGCGGGACCGGGGAGCTGTTTTTT
TRBV28	TRBJ1-6	many	.	CASSPPRGGNSPLHF	TGTGCCAGCAGCCCCCCCCGCGGAGGGAATTCACCCCTCCACTTT
TRBV5-1	TRBJ1-2	many	.	CASSLVRGNDYGYTF	TGCGCCAGCAGCTTGGTGAGAGGGAACGACTATGGCTACACCTTC
TRBV18	TRBJ1-1	few	.	CASSPSRDAEAFF	TGTGCCAGCTCACCATCCAGGGACGCTGAAGCTTTCTTT
TRBV5-1	TRBJ2-1	many	.	CASSLWAGRFEEQFF	TGCGCCAGCAGCCTCTGGGCGGGACGTTTCGAAGAGCAGTTCTTC
TRBV5-1	TRBJ2-1	.	TRBD1	CASSKGTGRAHYNEQFF	TGCGCCAGCAGCAAAGGGACAGGGAGGGCCCACTACAATGAGCAGTTCTTC
TRBV7-9	TRBJ1-4	many	.	CASSLGSGPSTNEKLFF	TGTGCCAGCAGCTTAGGATCTGGACCCTCAACTAATGAAAAACTGTTTTTT
TRBV5-1	TRBJ2-1	.	.	CASSPGQGEAGERQFF	TGCGCCAGCAGCCCTGGACAGGGCGAGGCGGGAGAACGGCAGTTCTTC
TRBV18	TRBJ1-5	.	.	CASTESLGVGNQPQHF	TGTGCCAGCACTGAGTCCCTGGGAGTAGGGAATCAGCCCCAGCATTTT
TRBV20-1	TRBJ2-1	many	TRBD2	CSAGPGLAVEEQFF	TGCAGTGCGGGACCGGGACTAGCAGTCGAAGAGCAGTTCTTC
TRBV5-1	TRBJ2-1	.	.	CAISAGVGAPGNEQFF	TGCGCCATCAGCGCTGGAGTGGGGGCCCCGGGCAATGAGCAGTTCTTC
TRBV5-1	TRBJ1-1	many	.	CASSLADPAGEAFF	TGCGCCAGCAGCTTGGCCGACCCGGCTGGTGAAGCTTTCTTT
TRBV5-1	TRBJ1-1	few	.	CASSLTGTKAFF	TGCGCCAGCAGCTTAACCGGGACGAAAGCTTTCTTT
TRBV20-1	TRBJ2-7	many	TRBD1	CSASRRGDRAGEQYF	TGCAGTGCTAGTCGAAGAGGGGACAGGGCAGGCGAGCAGTACTTC
TRBV12-3/TRBV12-4	TRBJ1-2	.	.	CASSLSAEYGYTF	TGTGCCAGCAGTTTATCGGCGGAATATGGCTACACCTTC
TRBV7-2	TRBJ2-5	many	.	CASSRDAAGAQYF	TGTGCCAGCAGCCGGGACGCAGCAGGGGCCCAGTACTTC
TRBV19	TRBJ2-5	few	TRBD1	CASSIVGGSQETQYF	TGTGCCAGTAGTATAGTAGGGGGCAGCCAAGAGACCCAGTACTTC
TRBV5-1	TRBJ2-4	many	TRBD1	CASSRDSNIQYF	TGCGCCAGCAGTAGGGACAGCAACATTCAGTACTTC
TRBV12-3/TRBV12-4	TRBJ2-1	many	TRBD1	CASSPRGGGSYNEQFF	TGTGCCAGCAGCCCCAGAGGGGGCGGCTCCTACAATGAGCAGTTCTTC
TRBV11-2	TRBJ2-3	many	TRBD2	CASSLRAVRGDDTQYF	TGTGCCAGCAGCCTGAGGGCGGTCCGGGGGGATGATACGCAGTATTTT
TRBV28	TRBJ1-1	few	.	CASSLLTGTGTEAFF	TGTGCCAGCAGTCTCCTGACGGGAACCGGGACTGAAGCTTTCTTT
TRBV7-2	TRBJ2-7	.	.	CASSLVGPLEQYF	TGTGCCAGCAGCTTGGTGGGACCGTTGGAGCAGTACTTC
TRBV19	TRBJ2-2	.	.	CASALRNTGELFF	TGTGCCAGTGCCCTACGGAACACCGGGGAGCTGTTTTTT
TRBV5-6	TRBJ2-2	many	.	CASSPLANANTGELFF	TGTGCCAGCAGCCCGTTGGCGAACGCGAACACCGGGGAGCTGTTTTTT
TRBV7-8	TRBJ2-1	many	TRBD2	CASSLDGRRYNEQFF	TGTGCCAGCAGCTTAGACGGGAGGAGATACAATGAGCAGTTCTTC
TRBV10-2	TRBJ2-5	many	.	CASSPSRKETQYF	TGCGCCAGCAGCCCTAGCAGGAAAGAGACCCAGTACTTC
TRBV4-2	TRBJ2-5	many	TRBD2	CASSQGQLAGQFQETQYF	TGTGCCAGCAGCCAAGGCCAACTAGCGGGACAGTTTCAAGAGACCCAGTACTTC
TRBV20-1	TRBJ2-7	.	TRBD2	CSASPSGRGSYEQYF	TGCAGTGCTAGCCCAAGCGGGAGGGGGTCCTACGAGCAGTACTTC
TRBV7-9	TRBJ2-7	few	TRBD2	CASSFLAGGNVEYF	TGTGCCAGCAGCTTTTTAGCGGGAGGGAACGTGGAGTACTTC
TRBV5-1	TRBJ2-3	many	.	CASSRDDASTDTQYF	TGCGCCAGCAGCCGGGACGATGCGAGCACAGATACGCAGTATTTT
TRBV6-1	TRBJ1-2	many	.	CASSTAGYGYTF	TGTGCCAGCAGTACAGCCGGGTATGGCTACACCTTC